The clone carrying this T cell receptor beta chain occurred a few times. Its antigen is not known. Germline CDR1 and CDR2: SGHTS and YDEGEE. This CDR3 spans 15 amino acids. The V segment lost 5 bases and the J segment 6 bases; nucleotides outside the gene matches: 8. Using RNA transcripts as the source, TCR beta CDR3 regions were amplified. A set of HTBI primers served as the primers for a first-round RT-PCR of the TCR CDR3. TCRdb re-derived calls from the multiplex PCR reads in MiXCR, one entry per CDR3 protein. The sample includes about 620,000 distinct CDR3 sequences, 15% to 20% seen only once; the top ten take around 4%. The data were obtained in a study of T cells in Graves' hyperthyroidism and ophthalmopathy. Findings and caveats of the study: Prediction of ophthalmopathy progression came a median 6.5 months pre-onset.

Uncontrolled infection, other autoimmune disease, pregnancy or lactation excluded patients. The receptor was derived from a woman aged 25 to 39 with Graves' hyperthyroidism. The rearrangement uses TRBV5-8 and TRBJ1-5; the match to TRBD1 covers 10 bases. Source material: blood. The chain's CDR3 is CASSLDRGLGQPQHF. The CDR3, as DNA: TGTGCCAGCAGTTTAGACAGGGGGCTGGGTCAGCCCCAGCATTTT.